Given below is one TCR beta chain in context. There are 14 residues in the CDR3. Germline V gene lookup returns CDR1 LNHDA and CDR2 SQIVND (reference sequence). The germline V and J ends were trimmed by 5 bases and 6 bases, with 16 bases remaining between them. This entry is derived from a study of CD8+ T cells in alopecia areata. Stated treatment: oral pan-JAK inhibitor, 5-10 mg twice daily. As the sequencing template, cDNA was produced by extracting RNA and reverse transcribing it. Sequenced by immunoSEQ multiplex PCR; TCRdb stores in-frame clones only, minus some. The repertoire has 150,000 to 200,000 clones, less than 65% of them found once; the top ten carry about 0.94%.

The sequencing here drew on CD4+ T cells sorted from blood, taken at week 24, from a patient treated with tofacitinib. The J gene is TRBJ1-1, the V gene TRBV19; D possibly corresponds to TRBD1 (6 bases). The receptor comes from a human donor with alopecia areata. The CDR3 sequence: CASSFLQGRPEAFF. CDR3 bases: TGTGCCAGTAGTTTCCTCCAGGGGAGGCCTGAAGCTTTCTTT.